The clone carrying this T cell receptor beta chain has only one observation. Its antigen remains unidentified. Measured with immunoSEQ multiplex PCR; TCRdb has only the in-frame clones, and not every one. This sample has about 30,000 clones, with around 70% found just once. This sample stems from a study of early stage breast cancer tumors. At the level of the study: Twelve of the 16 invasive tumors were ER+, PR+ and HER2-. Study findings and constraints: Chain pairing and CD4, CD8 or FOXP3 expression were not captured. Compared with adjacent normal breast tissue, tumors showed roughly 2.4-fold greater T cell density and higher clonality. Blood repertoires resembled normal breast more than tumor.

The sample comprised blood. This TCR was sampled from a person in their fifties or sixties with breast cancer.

In DNA form, the CDR3 reads TGTGCCAGCAGCTTAGAATTCGGGTCCGACAATGAGCAGTTCTTC. This translates into CASSLEFGSDNEQFF. This sequence joins TRBV7-3 and TRBJ2-1; D ambiguous. Trimming removed 2 bases at V and 5 bases at J, with 13 bases between. CDR1 and CDR2 (germline): SGHTA, FQGTGA. The CDR3 loop spans 15 amino acids.